The 30 T cell receptor beta chains listed next were all sequenced from one sample in a study of T-cell reconstitution after alpha-beta-depleted transplantation in children. Preparation of the TCRbeta library used unique molecular identifiers. TCRdb reprocessed the PCR reads with MiXCR, giving one entry per CDR3 protein. The table records about 370,000 distinct CDR3 sequences, approximately 20% of them present only once. Sequences were derived from PBMCs from the stem cell graft donor, sampled from the stem cell graft. These receptors were taken from a human donor who donated a stem cell graft to a child with acute myeloid leukemia.

V usage is TRBV5-1 and J usage is TRBJ2-7, with a weak D call TRBD1 (5 bases). V dropped 0 bases and J dropped 2 bases, with 12 bases sitting between them. The CDR3 loop spans 15 amino acids. Germline V gene sequence: CDR1 SGHRS, CDR2 YFSETQ. Written as DNA, the CDR3 is TGCGCCAGCAGCTTGGACTCAGGGTTTCCCTACGAGCAGTACTTC. This encodes CASSLDSGFPYEQYF.

The genes are TRBV4-2 and TRBJ2-3; 7 nucleotides align to TRBD2. CDR3 length equals 14 residues. The V gene end was trimmed by 0 bases and the J gene end by 7 bases; junction bases not matched to a gene: 4. From germline, CDR1 is LGHNA and CDR2 YNFKEQ. The CDR3 DNA is TGTGCCAGCAGCCAAGAGCGGGAGCTGAATACGCAGTATTTT. This encodes CASSQERELNTQYF.

In this sample, this clonotype turned up a few times. The V gene is TRBV5-1, the J gene TRBJ2-1; unclear D gene. The V gene's germline CDR1 is SGHRS and CDR2 YFSETQ. Between the trimmed V and J ends, which lost 6 bases and 8 bases, there was a span of 12 bases. This CDR3 is 12 amino acids long. The CDR3 is CASKGGRDEQFF. CDR3 DNA: TGCGCCAGCAAGGGCGGTAGGGATGAGCAGTTCTTC.

This chain joins TRBV20-1 and TRBJ2-1, with D hard to call. Between the trimmed V and J ends, which lost 6 bases and 9 bases, there was a span of 12 bases. CDR1 DFQATT and CDR2 SNEGSKA come from the germline V gene (reference sequence). The CDR3 spans 11 residues. The CDR3 sequence is CSAILYAEQFF. CDR3 nucleotides: TGCAGTGCCATTCTTTATGCTGAGCAGTTCTTC.

This clonotype was picked up a small number of times. This chain's CDR3 is CASSQGVRETQYF. CDR3 coding DNA: TGTGCCAGCAGCCAGGGAGTAAGGGAGACCCAGTACTTC. The rearrangement joins TRBV14 to TRBJ2-5, with D possibly matching TRBD2 (5 bases). The CDR3 is made up of 13 amino acids. V lost 3 bases and J 5 bases, leaving 10 bases between the germline ends. Germline CDR1 SGHDN, CDR2 FVKESK.

Ten or more counts support this clonotype. The V and J genes are TRBV20-1 and TRBJ2-7, with 12 bases identical to TRBD2. The ends lost 0 bases at V and 6 bases at J; junction bases unmatched: 6. The CDR3 is 15 amino acids. Germline loops: CDR1 DFQATT, CDR2 SNEGSKA (reference sequence). This CDR3 is CSARELAGGAFEQYF. CDR3 in DNA: TGCAGTGCTAGAGAGCTAGCGGGGGGGGCTTTCGAGCAGTACTTC.

This clonotype has only a few counts. This rearrangement joins TRBV6-5 to TRBJ1-5; D is ambiguous. V was clipped by 2 bases and J by 2 bases, with 16 bases between them. This CDR3 contains 17 residues. Per the germline V gene, CDR1 is MNHEY and CDR2 is SVGAGI. CDR3 DNA: TGTGCCAGCAGTTACCCTACGGGAGGGAGACGCAATCAGCCCCAGCATTTT. It encodes CASSYPTGGRRNQPQHF.

The sample holds many counts of this clonotype. The V call is TRBV20-1, the J call TRBJ2-3; TRBD2 might be the D (5 bases). Germline lookup yields CDR1 DFQATT and CDR2 SNEGSKA (reference sequence). Trimming removed 5 bases at V and 0 bases at J, with 15 bases between. This CDR3 comprises 15 residues. This chain's CDR3 is CSARRETSSTDTQYF. The CDR3 DNA is TGCAGTGCTCGTAGGGAGACATCTAGCACAGATACGCAGTATTTT.

This clonotype was seen a handful of times. V usage is TRBV18 and J usage is TRBJ2-7, with D perhaps assigned TRBD1 or TRBD2 (5 bases each). The V and J ends lost 0 bases and 2 bases respectively, with 17 bases between them. The CDR3 length is 17 residues. Germline V gene data show CDR1 as KGHSH and CDR2 as LQKENI. CDR3 region: CASSPPRLRGVAYEQYF. CDR3 nucleotide sequence: TGTGCCAGCTCACCACCGCGCTTGAGGGGAGTGGCCTACGAGCAGTACTTC.

V and J are TRBV28 and TRBJ2-1; 7 nucleotides agree with TRBD1. V was clipped by 9 bases and J by 4 bases; unmatched bases: 9. CDR1 and CDR2 from the germline V gene are MDHEN and SYDVKM. The CDR3 runs to 14 residues. The CDR3 loop reads CASQNQGEYNEQFF. CDR3 sequence (DNA): TGTGCCAGTCAAAATCAGGGGGAATACAATGAGCAGTTCTTC.

This clonotype came up a few times. The rearrangement links TRBV4-3 to TRBJ2-7, with a possible D match to TRBD1 (6 bases). Germline V lookup: CDR1 LGHNA, CDR2 YSLEER. With 0 bases removed from V and 6 bases from J, the gap between germline ends came to 15 bases. CDR3 length: 15 residues. In DNA, the CDR3 is TGCGCCAGCAGCCAAGATAGGGGGAGTTCCCGCGAGCAGTACTTC. This gives the protein CASSQDRGSSREQYF.

This clonotype was recorded many times. The DNA of the CDR3 is TGCAGCGTCGCCCCGGGAAGGGAAGAGACCCAGTACTTC. Translated: CSVAPGREETQYF. The V call is TRBV29-1, the J call TRBJ2-5; a weak D match, TRBD2 (5 bases). Germline CDR1 and CDR2: SQVTM and ANQGSEA. The V end was cut by 6 bases, the J end by 3 bases, with 14 bases between. The CDR3 has 13 amino acids.

This clonotype has just a few counts. The chain joins TRBV9 to TRBJ2-5, with 9 bases identical to TRBD1. The CDR3 loop spans 18 amino acids. The junction had 14 bases not matched to a gene; V was cut back by 4 bases and J by 1 base. CDR1 and CDR2 (germline): SGDLS, YYNGEE. Here the CDR3 reads CASSPPGTGYFLQETQYF. DNA of the CDR3: TGTGCCAGCAGCCCCCCCGGGACAGGGTACTTCCTCCAAGAGACCCAGTACTTC.

This clonotype was recorded a few times. V gene TRBV6-6 combines with J gene TRBJ2-7, with D uncertain. Trimming stripped 10 bases from V and 0 bases from J, with 10 bases between. In germline, CDR1 is MNHNY, CDR2 SVGAGI (reference sequence). The CDR3 covers 12 residues. This CDR3 reads CATGPVSYEQYF. The DNA for the CDR3 is TGTGCCACCGGACCAGTCTCCTACGAGCAGTACTTC.

The V and J genes are TRBV11-2 and TRBJ1-1; 7 bases agree with TRBD1. V trimming: 3 bases; J trimming: 3 bases; junction bases outside the gene matches: 4. The CDR3 has 14 residues. CDR1 is SGHAT and CDR2 is FQNNGV in the germline V gene. CDR3 amino acids: CASSFRGLDTEAFF. CDR3 sequence (DNA): TGTGCCAGCAGCTTCAGGGGGTTGGACACTGAAGCTTTCTTT.

This clonotype was counted many times. The chain recombines TRBV20-1 with TRBJ1-4; 10 positions agree with TRBD1. The CDR3 covers 13 residues. The germline V gene has CDR1 DFQATT and CDR2 SNEGSKA (reference sequence). Trimming took 3 bases from V and 8 from J; bases not matched to a gene: 3. In DNA form, the CDR3 reads TGCAGTGCTAGGACAGGGGGCAACGAAAAACTGTTTTTT. It translates to CSARTGGNEKLFF.

This clonotype was counted only a few times. The chain employs TRBV15 and TRBJ2-1; 11 bases agree with TRBD1. V dropped 3 bases and J dropped 2; count of bases not matched to a gene: 9. Germline V lookup: CDR1 LNHNV, CDR2 YYDKDF (reference sequence). This CDR3 comprises 18 residues. CDR3 residues: CATSRTRTGGNPYNEQFF. CDR3 in DNA: TGTGCCACCAGCAGGACGAGGACAGGGGGCAACCCCTACAATGAGCAGTTCTTC.

This clonotype showed up just once. The chain joins TRBV10-3 to TRBJ2-7; TRBD1 agrees at 9 bases. The CDR3 covers 15 residues. Germline V gene sequence: CDR1 ENHRY, CDR2 SYGVKD. After removal of 3 bases from V and 2 bases from J, the junction contained 5 bases not matched to a gene. CDR3 nucleotide sequence: TGTGCCATCAGTGATCCGGGACAGGGAACCTACGAGCAGTACTTC. This translates into CAISDPGQGTYEQYF.

This clonotype was found a few times. The chain couples TRBV28 to TRBJ2-2; unclear D gene. V lost 5 bases to trimming and J lost 6 bases, with 10 bases between them. This CDR3 spans 13 amino acids. CDR1 and CDR2 from the germline V gene are MDHEN and SYDVKM. The CDR3 coding sequence is TGTGCCAGCAGTGCATTTCGCGCCGGGGAGCTGTTTTTT. Protein product: CASSAFRAGELFF.

This chain connects TRBV27 to TRBJ2-1, with D hard to call. Per the germline V gene, CDR1 is MNHEY and CDR2 is SMNVEV (reference sequence). There are 12 residues in the CDR3. Trimming cost V 5 bases and J 8 bases, with 10 bases left between them. The DNA for the CDR3 is TGTGCCAGCAGTAAAACGTGGGATGAGCAGTTCTTC. It encodes CASSKTWDEQFF.

This clonotype has a handful of counts. The genes are TRBV5-6 and TRBJ2-3; D not certain. Germline CDR1 reads SGHDT; CDR2 reads YYEEEE. V dropped 0 bases and J dropped 6 bases, with 11 bases sitting between them. This CDR3 region has 14 residues. CDR3 residues: CASSLDPIGDTQYF. CDR3 sequence (DNA): TGTGCCAGCAGCTTGGACCCGATTGGCGATACGCAGTATTTT.

The CDR3 DNA is TGCGCCAGCAGCCAACCCCCAGATTACGAGCAGTACTTC. Protein sequence: CASSQPPDYEQYF. This chain joins TRBV4-1 and TRBJ2-7; D not resolved. V was pared by 2 bases and J by 4 bases, with 9 bases between. The germline V gene encodes CDR1 MGHRA and CDR2 YSYEKL. The CDR3 contains 13 residues.

This clonotype has more than one count but fewer than ten. The chain links TRBV11-2 to TRBJ2-1, with D perhaps TRBD2 (5 bases). Germline CDR1 reads SGHAT; CDR2 reads FQNNGV. The germline V and J ends were trimmed by 8 bases and 7 bases, with 12 bases remaining between them. The CDR3 covers 12 residues. CDR3 loop: CASGSRGNEQFF. The CDR3 DNA reads TGTGCCAGCGGAAGCCGGGGAAATGAGCAGTTCTTC.

The rearrangement links TRBV4-2 to TRBJ2-2, with a possible D match to TRBD1 (5 bases). Per germline, CDR1 LGHNA and CDR2 YNFKEQ. This CDR3 is 15 amino acids long. The V end was cut by 4 bases, the J end by 4 bases, with 13 bases between. CDR3: CASSPARVRTGELFF. The CDR3 coding sequence is TGTGCCAGCAGCCCGGCCAGGGTGCGCACCGGGGAGCTGTTTTTT.

This clonotype showed up just a few times. The J gene is TRBJ2-1, the V gene TRBV20-1; 12 bases agree with TRBD2. CDR1 DFQATT and CDR2 SNEGSKA come from the germline V gene (reference sequence). V trimming: 4 bases; J trimming: 8 bases; junction bases outside the gene matches: 9. This CDR3 region has 15 residues. CDR3 in DNA: TGCAGTGCTAAAAGACTAGCGGGAGTAATGTATGAGCAGTTCTTC. The encoded protein is CSAKRLAGVMYEQFF.

This clonotype was recorded at least ten times. J is TRBJ2-5 and V is TRBV20-1; the match to TRBD2 covers 13 bases. There are 17 residues in the CDR3. Germline CDR1 is DFQATT and CDR2 is SNEGSKA (reference sequence). The J segment lost 0 bases and the V segment lost 3 bases, leaving 7 bases of the junction unmatched. The CDR3 bases are TGCAGTGCTAGGGGGTTGACTAGCGGGAGGAACCAAGAGACCCAGTACTTC. Its protein is CSARGLTSGRNQETQYF.

This clonotype occurred a few times. V gene TRBV27 combines with J gene TRBJ2-3; D is perhaps TRBD1 (6 bases). The CDR3 runs 12 residues. Germline-derived CDR1 and CDR2 are MNHEY and SMNVEV (reference sequence). V was clipped by 5 bases and J by 8 bases, with 11 bases between them. The CDR3 DNA reads TGTGCCAGCAGTACACGAGGGGGTACGCAGTATTTT. Its protein is CASSTRGGTQYF.

The chain is built from TRBV20-1 and TRBJ1-6; 9 nucleotides line up with TRBD1. The CDR3 totals 14 residues. The germline V gene encodes CDR1 DFQATT and CDR2 SNEGSKA (reference sequence). Trimming at V came to 6 bases and at J to 7 bases, leaving 7 bases not matched to a gene. CDR3 region: CSADTGTGNSPLHF. CDR3 nucleotide sequence: TGCAGTGCCGATACCGGGACAGGGAATTCACCCCTCCACTTT.

This rearrangement joins TRBV5-1 to TRBJ2-7; TRBD2 agrees at 8 bases. CDR1 is SGHRS, CDR2 YFSETQ, per germline. V was pared by 4 bases and J by 1 base, with 7 bases of the junction left unmatched. CDR3 size: 15 residues. The CDR3 protein is CASSPRTSSSYEQYF. The CDR3 DNA is TGCGCCAGCAGCCCCCGGACTAGCAGTTCCTACGAGCAGTACTTC.

This clonotype appeared a few times. V usage is TRBV29-1 and J usage is TRBJ2-2; 9 bases are shared with TRBD2. J lost 7 bases, V lost 4 bases, and 7 bases had no gene match. CDR1 is SQVTM, CDR2 ANQGSEA, per germline. This CDR3 has 14 amino acids. CDR3 region: CSVGREGPSGELFF. CDR3 DNA sequence: TGCAGCGTTGGGCGGGAGGGCCCTAGCGGGGAGCTGTTTTTT.